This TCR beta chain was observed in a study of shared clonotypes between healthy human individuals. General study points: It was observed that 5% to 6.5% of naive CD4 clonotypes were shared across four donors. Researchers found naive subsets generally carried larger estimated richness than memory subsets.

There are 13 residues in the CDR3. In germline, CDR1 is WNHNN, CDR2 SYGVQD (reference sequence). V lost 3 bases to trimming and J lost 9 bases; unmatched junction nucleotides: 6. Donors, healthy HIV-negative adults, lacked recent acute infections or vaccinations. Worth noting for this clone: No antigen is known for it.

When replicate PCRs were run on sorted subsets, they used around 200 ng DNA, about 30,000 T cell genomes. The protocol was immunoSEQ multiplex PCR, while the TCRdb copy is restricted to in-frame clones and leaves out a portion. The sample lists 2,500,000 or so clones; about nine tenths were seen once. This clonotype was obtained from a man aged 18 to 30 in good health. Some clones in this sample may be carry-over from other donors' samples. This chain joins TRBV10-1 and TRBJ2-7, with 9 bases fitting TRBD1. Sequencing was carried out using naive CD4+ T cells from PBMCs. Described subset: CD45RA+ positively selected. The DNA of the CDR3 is TGCGCCAGCAGTGATACAGGGGGCGACAGGCAGTACTTC. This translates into CASSDTGGDRQYF.